The rows below give T cell receptor beta chains drawn from one sample of a study of blood T cell repertoires in COVID-19. TCRdb keeps only in-frame clones here, not all; method: immunoSEQ multiplex PCR. The sample records about 130,000 clones, almost 85% being singletons. Source material: peripheral blood. These receptors were taken from a woman under 40 who had recovered from COVID-19. Each CDR3 is given without its conserved first and last residue. Clone size is given for some rows only: seen once, a few or many times, or a class if the clone is expanded.

clone_size	v_call	j_call	cdr3_aa
NA	TRBV18	TRBJ1-5	ASSPDRGGNQPQH
NA	TRBV7-9	TRBJ2-7	ASSLGQSFGYEQY
NA	TRBV30	TRBJ2-7	AWSVDRYEQY
NA	TRBV11-2	TRBJ2-3	ASTRASGMSSTDTQY
NA	TRBV27	TRBJ1-5	ASSPLGTGGVKPQH
once	TRBV11-2	TRBJ2-2	ASSPQGYRDTGELF
NA	TRBV10-1	TRBJ1-5	ASAKGQANNQPQH
NA	TRBV6-5	TRBJ1-3	ASSYSGDRAGNTIY
NA	TRBV4-2	TRBJ2-3	ASSQSQGLTGGLSDTQY
once	TRBV27	TRBJ1-2	ASSLGGGNYGYT
NA	TRBV6-5	TRBJ1-1	ASRREVGAGTEAF
NA	TRBV6-5	TRBJ2-1	ASRRRQGNEQF
NA	TRBV19	TRBJ1-4	ATPGTGYNEKLF
NA	TRBV3-1/TRBV3-2	TRBJ2-3	ASSQDGASTDTQY
NA	TRBV27	TRBJ2-7	ASSLREGYEQY
few	TRBV3-1/TRBV3-2	TRBJ1-3	ASSREVSGNTIY
NA	TRBV13	TRBJ2-7	ASSLRGSRYEQY
NA	TRBV11-2	TRBJ2-1	ASSSGTSGNEQF
NA	TRBV18	TRBJ2-1	ASSGPPSGGFSYNEQF
NA	TRBV7-6	TRBJ2-7	ASSLPLGTPGVSYEQY